This T cell receptor beta chain is drawn from a study of shared clonotypes between healthy human individuals. A single count supports this clone. About 30,000 T cell genomes (about 0.2 ug DNA) went into each sorted-subset replicate. Profiling relied on immunoSEQ multiplex PCR, and the TCRdb table lists in-frame clones only, not all of them. The sample comprises some 2,100,000 clones, approximately 96% of which are singletons, and around 0.13% rests with the top ten. Germline V gives CDR1 LGHNA, CDR2 YSLEER. V trimming: 2 bases; J trimming: 10 bases; junction bases outside the gene matches: 7. CDR3 length equals 15 residues.

The V and J genes are TRBV4-3 and TRBJ1-6, with 8 positions matching TRBD1. Sequencing was carried out using naive CD4+ T cells sorted from blood. Stated subset: CD45RA+ positively selected. The sequence was obtained from a man between 18 and 35 years old in good health. The CDR3 protein is CASSQQTGEDSPLHF. Here the CDR3 DNA reads TGCGCCAGCAGCCAACAGACAGGGGAAGACTCACCCCTCCACTTT.